This TCR beta chain was obtained from a study of response to subunit inactivated influenza vaccine (dated by TCRdb to 2016 to 2019). Regarding the complete study: To follow how T cells responded to a trivalent subunit inactivated influenza vaccine, the researchers relied on deep quantitative profiling of the T cell receptor repertoire. The study at large found these results: The authors suggested that each seasonal influenza vaccination may recruit only a limited number of new T cells.

The germline V gene sets CDR1 to MNHEY and CDR2 to SVGAGI. The CDR3 sequence holds 14 residues, the cysteine and phenylalanine included. The sequence is cut down to CDR3 DNA, 42 bases in frame from base 1. The V end loses 4 bases and the J end loses 3 bases, and a stretch of 13 bases separates them. There are a few counts of this clonotype. Its cognate antigen has yet to be identified. There are no base qualities to consult, and no much larger clone falls within one base. Library generation was performed with RT-PCR. The instrument was an Illumina HiSeq 2500. Starting from the raw public reads, TCRdb applied fastp trimming at Q25, assembled clones with MiXCR and retained in-frame beta chains. Rows merge per CDR3 protein into single entries with the most common DNA and genes. The sample table records over 150,000 distinct CDR3 sequences; under 15% of these occur just once. About 26% of the sample lies in the top ten.

The chain uses TRBV6-5 and TRBJ2-7, and possibly TRBD1, on 5 matching bases. This specimen consisted of CD8+ T cells sorted from PBMCs, obtained more than 4 days after vaccination. The receptor comes from a middle-aged man who received an inactivated influenza vaccine. Donor details come from another sample of the same person, matched by shared clones. The sequence in DNA is TGTGCCAGCAGTTCTTCCGACAGCTACTACGAGCAGTACTTC. Its translation reads: CASSSSDSYYEQYF.